The text below deals with one TCR beta chain. Its antigen has not been determined. The sample holds no much larger clone one base away, and base qualities are not on file. The germline V gene sets CDR1 to SNHLY and CDR2 to FYNNEI. The trim is 6 bases for V and 0 bases for J, with a gap of 9 bases between the germline ends. Including the terminal cysteine and phenylalanine, the CDR3 comprises 14 residues. The DNA shown is the 42-base CDR3, in frame from base 1. The record originates from a study of T cell clones after liver transplantation (dated by TCRdb to about 2019). Study-level background: The samples were obtained from ITN030ST, a randomized trial that attempted immunosuppression withdrawal within 2 years after liver transplantation. Donor-reactive T cell clones were identified by TCRbeta sequencing following a pre-transplant mixed lymphocyte reaction and were subsequently tracked in post-transplant blood. As an antigen-independent comparator for the donor-reactive sequences, third party-reactive TCRbeta sequences from pre-transplant MLRs were identified as well. Of the eight recipients, a few were HCV-positive, while the remaining recipients had been transplanted for non-autoimmune, non-viral indications. The subjects received no induction therapy and were kept on standard immunosuppression until randomization at 12-24 months post-transplant. To count as tolerant, a recipient had to stay completely off immunosuppression for at least one year without liver enzymes climbing beyond twice the upper limit of normal. Blood samples were collected pre-transplant, pre-randomization before withdrawal, and post-randomization after either full withdrawal or failed withdrawal. A cohort of 8 liver transplant recipients was studied, of whom 3 were classified as tolerant and 5 as non-tolerant. General conclusions and limits of the study: After accounting for repertoire turnover, donor-reactive detection was significantly reduced in 7 of 8 subjects for CD4 and 8 of 8 for CD8. Without allograft tissue specimens, donor-reactive T cells may have migrated into the graft rather than being deleted. Circulating donor-reactive CD4 TCRbeta sequences fell significantly post-transplant in most of the 8 subjects, irrespective of tolerance or HCV status. In two subjects, low numbers of available donor cells limited the measurable donor-reactive repertoire. The conclusions were considered preliminary, being limited by small, heterogeneous patient numbers and non-standardized post-transplant time points. Donor-reactive sequences declined more than third party-reactive ones, suggesting partial antigen-specific deletion unrelated to withdrawal success.

Unstimulated PBMCs, after thawing, were stained for CD3, CD4 and CD8 and then FACS-sorted into CD3+CD4+ and CD3+CD8+ populations. Each of the 8 studied subjects was randomized to immunosuppression withdrawal. The Qiagen DNeasy Blood and Tissue Kit was used to isolate genomic DNA. Using immunoSEQ, frozen genomic DNA was subjected to high-throughput TCRbeta CDR3 sequencing, a process that included PCR amplification, mapping, bias correction and internal controls. The study's processing was this. Productive rearrangements were kept, and unique TCRbeta sequences were defined by CDR3 nucleotide sequence plus V and J gene. For classification of a sequence as donor-reactive, at least 5-fold expansion in CFSE-low cells relative to unstimulated pre-transplant cells and a frequency of at least 0.01% were required. To ensure at least 90% detection power, minimum frequency thresholds were set for each subject based on that subject's lowest-template unstimulated sample. Jensen-Shannon divergence between the top 1000 TCRbeta sequences post- versus pre-transplant served as the measure of repertoire turnover. Changes in detection of donor-reactive sequences were assessed with two-sided Fisher's exact tests. TCRdb provides this immuneACCESS table in a form limited to in-frame rearrangements. Some clones are lacking; in checked studies, under half of them reflect an unresolved V gene, and why the rest are absent is not known. V and J calls and clone size are copied from that table; D and trimming were computed from the DNA. The table for this sample lists 15,000 to 20,000 clones; over 75% of them were counted only once. The ten top clones hold about 40% of the sample.

The sequence came from a human patient who received a liver transplant. Following transplantation, part of the T cell population may be supplied by the graft donor rather than the patient. Sequenced material: CD8+ T cells from blood, taken about 50 months after liver transplant. The rearrangement combines TRBV2 with TRBJ1-5; D gene: possibly TRBD1, on 5 matching bases. The sequenced DNA is TGTGCCAGCAGAACGGACAATAGCAATCAGCCCCAGCATTTT. Its protein is CASRTDNSNQPQHF.